Listed below are T cell receptor beta chains from one sample, sequenced in a study of cytomegalovirus exposure and HLA in healthy donors. Some clones are missing from TCRdb's copy, which holds only in-frame ones; the method was immunoSEQ multiplex PCR. The data contain about 160,000 clones, 80% to 90% of them singletons. Sequenced input: PBMCs. The origin of the receptors is a woman between 18 and 30 years old in good health and CMV-seronegative. Both conserved end residues are part of each CDR3. The order of the fields is CDR3 DNA, CDR3 protein, clone size, V gene, J gene, D gene. A D gene is named only where the DNA matches it firmly. A clone size is listed for some rows: how often the clone was seen (once, few, many), or a class if it is expanded.

CDR3 DNA: TGTGCCAGCAGGAGGCGACAGACACCACGGTTGAATGAAAAACTGTTTTTT; CDR3 protein: CASRRRQTPRLNEKLFF; clone size: -; V gene: TRBV11-2; J gene: TRBJ1-4; D gene: -
CDR3 DNA: TGTGCCAGCAGCCAAGTTCGGGCTAGCGGCCTCTACGAGCAGTACTTC; CDR3 protein: CASSQVRASGLYEQYF; clone size: -; V gene: TRBV4-2; J gene: TRBJ2-7; D gene: TRBD2
CDR3 DNA: TGTGCCAGCAGTTTATCCCCGGGACTAGCGGGCTATGAGCAGTTCTTC; CDR3 protein: CASSLSPGLAGYEQFF; clone size: -; V gene: TRBV27; J gene: TRBJ2-1; D gene: TRBD2
CDR3 DNA: TGTGCCAGCAGTCCGCATGGGACTAGCGGGAGTGTCTGGTTCGAGCAGTACTTC; CDR3 protein: CASSPHGTSGSVWFEQYF; clone size: -; V gene: TRBV28; J gene: TRBJ2-7; D gene: TRBD2
CDR3 DNA: TGTGCCAGCAGCCAAGAGGCCAGGGGGCTCCTGGAGACCCAGTACTTC; CDR3 protein: CASSQEARGLLETQYF; clone size: -; V gene: TRBV14; J gene: TRBJ2-5; D gene: TRBD1
CDR3 DNA: TGCGCCAGTAAGGAACTAGCGGACCAAGAGACCCAGTACTTC; CDR3 protein: CASKELADQETQYF; clone size: -; V gene: TRBV5-1; J gene: TRBJ2-5; D gene: TRBD2
CDR3 DNA: TGCGCCAGCAGCTTGGCTACCTTGAACACCGGGGAGCTGTTTTTT; CDR3 protein: CASSLATLNTGELFF; clone size: once; V gene: TRBV5-1; J gene: TRBJ2-2; D gene: -
CDR3 DNA: TGTGCCAGCAGCTCCTTCTTGCGGGATGGCTACACCTTC; CDR3 protein: CASSSFLRDGYTF; clone size: -; V gene: TRBV5-8; J gene: TRBJ1-2; D gene: -
CDR3 DNA: TGTGCCGGCAGTTACTCTGGCCCTTCCGATACGCAGTATTTT; CDR3 protein: CAGSYSGPSDTQYF; clone size: -; V gene: TRBV6-5; J gene: TRBJ2-3; D gene: -
CDR3 DNA: TGTGCCAGCAGGGAGACAGGGGGCCTGGACGCGGGATACGAGCAGTACTTC; CDR3 protein: CASRETGGLDAGYEQYF; clone size: -; V gene: TRBV28; J gene: TRBJ2-7; D gene: TRBD1
CDR3 DNA: TGTGCCAGCAGTTACTCCCGAGGAGATACGCAGTATTTT; CDR3 protein: CASSYSRGDTQYF; clone size: -; V gene: TRBV6-5; J gene: TRBJ2-3; D gene: -
CDR3 DNA: TGTGCCAGCAGCGTTGCAGGGCTAGCGGGAGTTCATGAGCAGTTCTTC; CDR3 protein: CASSVAGLAGVHEQFF; clone size: -; V gene: TRBV9; J gene: TRBJ2-1; D gene: TRBD2
CDR3 DNA: TGCGCCAGCAGCCAAGAAAGGGGATCCTATAATTCACCCCTCCACTTT; CDR3 protein: CASSQERGSYNSPLHF; clone size: -; V gene: TRBV4-1; J gene: TRBJ1-6; D gene: -
CDR3 DNA: TGTGCCAGTAGTCCTACAGGGTTGAGGACACTAACTGAAGCTTTCTTT; CDR3 protein: CASSPTGLRTLTEAFF; clone size: -; V gene: TRBV19; J gene: TRBJ1-1; D gene: -
CDR3 DNA: TGCGCCAGCAGCCAAGTCCGGGGAGGTTCAGATACGCAGTATTTT; CDR3 protein: CASSQVRGGSDTQYF; clone size: -; V gene: TRBV4-1; J gene: TRBJ2-3; D gene: -
CDR3 DNA: TGTGCCAGCAGTGACTCGACAGAGACCGGGGAGCTGTTTTTT; CDR3 protein: CASSDSTETGELFF; clone size: -; V gene: TRBV6-4; J gene: TRBJ2-2; D gene: -
CDR3 DNA: TGTGCCAGTAGTATCCTAGGCGGGAGGGTAAACAATGAGCAGTTCTTC; CDR3 protein: CASSILGGRVNNEQFF; clone size: -; V gene: TRBV19; J gene: TRBJ2-1; D gene: TRBD2
CDR3 DNA: TGTGCCAGCAGCGTAGGGATCAGTACCGGGGAGACCCAGTACTTC; CDR3 protein: CASSVGISTGETQYF; clone size: -; V gene: TRBV9; J gene: TRBJ2-5; D gene: -
CDR3 DNA: TGTGCCAGCAGCCCCAGGTCCTACAATGAGCAGTTCTTC; CDR3 protein: CASSPRSYNEQFF; clone size: -; V gene: TRBV5-4; J gene: TRBJ2-1; D gene: -
CDR3 DNA: TGCGCCAGCAGCTCGGTTAGCTCTAATGAAAAACTGTTTTTT; CDR3 protein: CASSSVSSNEKLFF; clone size: -; V gene: TRBV5-1; J gene: TRBJ1-4; D gene: -
CDR3 DNA: TGTGCCAGCAGCTCCCAGGGACAGGGAATCAATGAGCAGTTCTTC; CDR3 protein: CASSSQGQGINEQFF; clone size: -; V gene: TRBV7-3; J gene: TRBJ2-1; D gene: TRBD1
CDR3 DNA: TGTGCCAGCACTACCGGGACTAGCGGGAGATGGGGCACAGATACGCAGTATTTT; CDR3 protein: CASTTGTSGRWGTDTQYF; clone size: -; V gene: TRBV9; J gene: TRBJ2-3; D gene: TRBD2
CDR3 DNA: TGTGCCAGCAGTTTCGACAGGGGAAATTCACCCCTCCACTTT; CDR3 protein: CASSFDRGNSPLHF; clone size: -; V gene: TRBV25-1; J gene: TRBJ1-6; D gene: TRBD1
CDR3 DNA: TGCGCCAGCAGTGAGGGGGGGACAGGGTTAACTAACTATGGCTACACCTTC; CDR3 protein: CASSEGGTGLTNYGYTF; clone size: once; V gene: TRBV10-2; J gene: TRBJ1-2; D gene: TRBD1
CDR3 DNA: TGTGCCAGCAGTTTCGAGGGCAGGCGAGATACGCAGTATTTT; CDR3 protein: CASSFEGRRDTQYF; clone size: -; V gene: TRBV27; J gene: TRBJ2-3; D gene: -
CDR3 DNA: TGCAGCGTTGAAGGCCAGAGGAAATACAATGAGCAGTTCTTC; CDR3 protein: CSVEGQRKYNEQFF; clone size: few; V gene: TRBV29-1; J gene: TRBJ2-1; D gene: -
CDR3 DNA: TGCGCCAGCAGCTGGGACAAGAACCAAGAGACCCAGTACTTC; CDR3 protein: CASSWDKNQETQYF; clone size: -; V gene: TRBV4-1; J gene: TRBJ2-5; D gene: -
CDR3 DNA: TGTGCCAGCAACGGACAGGGCTCATCGATGGGCTACACCTTC; CDR3 protein: CASNGQGSSMGYTF; clone size: -; V gene: TRBV9; J gene: TRBJ1-2; D gene: TRBD1